This TCR beta chain was sequenced for a study of regulatory T cells in long-lasting Graves disease. Study-wide results and limits: Persistent patients shared more public clonotypes (around 2,500) than newly diagnosed patients (about 970).

The sample's time point: persistent/refractory GD, antithyroid drugs over 5 years with positive TRAb. Extracted PBMC RNA gave rise to the TCR library. Peripheral blood, at about 10 milliliters, went into EDTA tubes. Libraries of TCR beta came from iRepertoire HTBI primers plus Arm-PCR of CDR3 regions. MiXCR, run by TCRdb on the multiplex PCR reads, gives a single entry per CDR3 protein. The table lists roughly 400,000 distinct CDR3 sequences, less than 25% of them singletons, with around 20% in the top ten. After removal of 0 bases from V and 0 bases from J, the junction contained 7 bases not matched to a gene. The CDR3 consists of 16 residues. The V gene's germline CDR1 is DFQATT and CDR2 SNEGSKA (reference sequence). Remarks on this clonotype: What it binds is not known.

The sequence derives from a female donor with Graves disease. Sequencing used peripheral blood mononuclear cells (PBMCs), obtained when the disease was refractory, from a patient treated with antithyroid drugs. V usage is TRBV20-1 and J usage is TRBJ2-7; 8 bases match TRBD2. This CDR3 is CSARDPLAVISYEQYF. The DNA for the CDR3 is TGCAGTGCTAGAGATCCACTAGCGGTCATCTCCTACGAGCAGTACTTC.